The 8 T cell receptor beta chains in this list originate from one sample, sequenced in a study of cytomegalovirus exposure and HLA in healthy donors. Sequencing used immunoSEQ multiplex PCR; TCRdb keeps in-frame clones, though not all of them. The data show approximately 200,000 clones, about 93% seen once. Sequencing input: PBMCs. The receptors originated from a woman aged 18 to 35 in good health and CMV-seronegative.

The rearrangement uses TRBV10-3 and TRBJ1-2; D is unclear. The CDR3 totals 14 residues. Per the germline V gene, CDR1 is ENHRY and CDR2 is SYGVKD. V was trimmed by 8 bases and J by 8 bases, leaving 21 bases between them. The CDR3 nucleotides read TGTGCCATCGCGGCGCACATTATCCTTTGGGGCTACACCTTC. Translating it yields CAIAAHIILWGYTF.

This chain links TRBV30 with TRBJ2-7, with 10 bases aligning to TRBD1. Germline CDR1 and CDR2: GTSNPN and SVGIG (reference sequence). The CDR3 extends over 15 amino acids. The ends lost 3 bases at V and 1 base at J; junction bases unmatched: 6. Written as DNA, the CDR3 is TGTGCCTGGAGCCTTCGGACAGGGGGTTCCTACGAGCAGTACTTC. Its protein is CAWSLRTGGSYEQYF. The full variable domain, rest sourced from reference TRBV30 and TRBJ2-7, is SQTIHQWPATLVQPVGSPLSLECTVEGTSNPNLYWYRQAAGRGLQLLFYSVGIGQISSEVPQNLSASRPQDRQFILSSKKLLLSDSGFYLCAWSLRTGGSYEQYFGPGTRLTVT.

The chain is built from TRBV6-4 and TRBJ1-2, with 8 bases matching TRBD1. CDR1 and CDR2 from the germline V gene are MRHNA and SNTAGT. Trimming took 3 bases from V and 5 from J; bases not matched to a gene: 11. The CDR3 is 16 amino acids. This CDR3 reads CASSERFDRGRYGYTF. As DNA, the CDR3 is TGTGCCAGCAGTGAACGGTTCGACAGGGGACGATATGGCTACACCTTC.

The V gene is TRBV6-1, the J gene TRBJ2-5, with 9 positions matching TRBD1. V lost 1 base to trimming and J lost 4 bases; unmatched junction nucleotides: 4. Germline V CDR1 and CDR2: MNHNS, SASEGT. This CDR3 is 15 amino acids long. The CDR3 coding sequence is TGTGCCAGCAGTGAAGGGGGACAGGGAGGAGAGACCCAGTACTTC. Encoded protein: CASSEGGQGGETQYF.

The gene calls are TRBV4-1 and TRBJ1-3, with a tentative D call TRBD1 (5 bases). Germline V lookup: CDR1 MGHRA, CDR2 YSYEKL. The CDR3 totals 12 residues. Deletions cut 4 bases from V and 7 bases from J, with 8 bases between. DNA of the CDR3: TGCGCCAGCAGCCCGGGGGGGAACACCATATATTTT. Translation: CASSPGGNTIYF.

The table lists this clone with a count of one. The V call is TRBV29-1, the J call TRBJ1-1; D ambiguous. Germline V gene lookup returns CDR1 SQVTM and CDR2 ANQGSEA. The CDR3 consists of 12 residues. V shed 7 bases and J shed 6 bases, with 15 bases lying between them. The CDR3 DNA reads TGCAGCGGCGCACGGGGAGCCCCTGAAGCTTTCTTT. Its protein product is CSGARGAPEAFF.

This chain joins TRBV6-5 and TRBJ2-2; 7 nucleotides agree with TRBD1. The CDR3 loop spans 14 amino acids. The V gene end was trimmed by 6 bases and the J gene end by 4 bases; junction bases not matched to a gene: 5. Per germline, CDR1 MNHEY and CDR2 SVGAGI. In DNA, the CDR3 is TGTGCCAGCAGAAGACAGGGTCCCACCGGGGAGCTGTTTTTT. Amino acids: CASRRQGPTGELFF.

CDR3 DNA sequence: TGTGCCAGCAGACCGATCCGGGACAGGGGGCAGGCTTTCTTT. This sequence encodes CASRPIRDRGQAFF. The chain has TRBV6-5 and TRBJ1-1; 12 bases align to TRBD1. Germline V lookup: CDR1 MNHEY, CDR2 SVGAGI. J lost 11 bases, V lost 6 bases, and 10 bases had no gene match. CDR3 length equals 14 residues.